Presented here are 12 T cell receptor beta chains from one specimen sequenced in a study of blood T cells in healthy people across ages. Sample-barcoded 5' priming and a J-beta primer mix drove a second PCR of about 6 to 12 cycles. A single record per CDR3 protein comes from TCRdb applying MiXCR to the 5' RACE reads. Of hundreds of thousands of distinct CDR3 sequences listed, around 62% were seen once; the top ten hold about a quarter. The sequenced material came from blood. The receptors were sampled from a man aged 25-40 years in good health.

CDR3 loop: CASRVEVGDQPQHF. The CDR3 DNA sequence: TGTGCCAGCAGGGTAGAGGTGGGGGATCAGCCCCAGCATTTT. The gene calls are TRBV12-3 or TRBV12-4 and TRBJ1-5, with D perhaps matching TRBD1 (5 bases). Trimming removed 6 bases at V and 5 bases at J, with 14 bases between. This CDR3 has 14 residues.

The CDR3 DNA reads as TGCAGTGCCCCAGCCGGGACAGGGGGCAATTCACCCCTCCACTTT. Translating it yields CSAPAGTGGNSPLHF. The genes are TRBV20-1 and TRBJ1-6; 12 bases agree with TRBD1. In germline, CDR1 is DFQATT, CDR2 SNEGSKA (reference sequence). CDR3 length: 15 residues. The junction had 7 bases not matched to a gene; V was cut back by 6 bases and J by 7 bases.

This clonotype was detected only once. This rearrangement joins TRBV7-3 to TRBJ2-3, with 8 bases aligning to TRBD2. The germline V gene has CDR1 SGHTA and CDR2 FQGTGA. CDR3 length: 15 amino acids. V dropped 2 bases and J dropped 3; count of bases not matched to a gene: 4. The CDR3 reads CASSLAGGKTDTQYF. In nucleotides, the CDR3 is TGTGCCAGCAGCTTAGCGGGGGGCAAGACAGATACGCAGTATTTT.

This clonotype has more than one count but fewer than ten. The rearrangement uses TRBV21-1 and TRBJ2-3; TRBD1, the table's D call, lacks a check against the DNA. TRBV21-1 is a documented pseudogene. The CDR3 spans 15 residues. CDR3 region: CASSKGQGVRNTQYF. In nucleotides, the CDR3 is TGTGCCAGCAGCAAAGGACAGGGGGTTAGGAATACGCAGTATTTT.

V is TRBV4-3 and J is TRBJ2-1; TRBD2 agrees at 8 bases. The CDR3 covers 14 residues. The germline CDR1 and CDR2 sequences are LGHNA and YSLEER. After removal of 0 bases from V and 9 bases from J, the junction contained 4 bases not matched to a gene. The CDR3 DNA reads TGCGCCAGCAGCCAAGAAACTCGGGGGGGTGAGCAGTTCTTC. Protein: CASSQETRGGEQFF.

In its sample, this clonotype was seen once. An end of the junction does not agree with germline; a read error may underlie this. The chain recombines TRBV7-9 with TRBJ2-7; maybe TRBD1 (5 bases). The DNA end lines up better with TRBJ2-4; the J call may be wrong. The CDR3 is made up of 12 amino acids. CDR1 and CDR2 (germline): SEHNR, FQNEAQ (reference sequence). The CDR3 here is CSSATDSNIQYF. As DNA, the CDR3 is TGTTCCAGCGCGACAGACTCTAACATTCAGTACTTC.

This clonotype has just a few counts. The chain couples TRBV6-6 to TRBJ1-1; D remains unclear. Per the germline V gene, CDR1 is MNHNY and CDR2 is SVGAGI (reference sequence). The V end lost 6 bases, the J end lost 7 bases, and 9 bases lay between the germline ends. This CDR3 has 11 residues. The CDR3 region is CASRDRHEAFF. Written as DNA, the CDR3 is TGTGCCAGCAGGGACCGACATGAAGCTTTCTTT.

J is TRBJ2-7 and V is TRBV7-2; no clear D. Germline CDR1 reads SGHTA; CDR2 reads FQGNSA. V was pared by 2 bases and J by 2 bases, with 10 bases between. CDR3 length: 14 amino acids. CDR3 protein: CASSLKASTYEQYF. Here the CDR3 DNA reads TGTGCCAGCAGCTTAAAGGCTTCTACCTACGAGCAGTACTTC.

The CDR3 sequence is CASRTQRGGATDTQYF. CDR3 coding DNA: TGTGCCAGCAGAACTCAACGGGGGGGGGCCACAGATACGCAGTATTTT. V is TRBV7-2 and J is TRBJ2-3; 8 nucleotides align to TRBD2. Trimming cost V 6 bases and J 2 bases; bases outside gene matches: 10. Germline lookup yields CDR1 SGHTA and CDR2 FQGNSA. There are 16 residues in the CDR3. The whole variable domain, remainder taken from reference TRBV7-2 and TRBJ2-3, is GAGVSQSPSNKVTEKGKDVELRCDPISGHTALYWYRQSLGQGLEFLIYFQGNSAPDKSGLPSDRFSAERTGGSVSTLTIQRTQQEDSAVYLCASRTQRGGATDTQYFGPGTRLTVL.

This clonotype appeared a few times. The chain employs TRBV6-5 and TRBJ2-1, with TRBD1 identical over 8 bases. This CDR3 has 15 residues. CDR1 is MNHEY and CDR2 is SVGAGI in the germline V gene. The trim removed 5 bases at V and 2 bases at J, leaving 5 bases unmatched. The CDR3 region has the DNA TGTGCCAGCAGTCAAGGACAGGGACCCTACAATGAGCAGTTCTTC. Translated: CASSQGQGPYNEQFF.

The chain combines TRBV4-3 with TRBJ1-1; 8 bases are a match to TRBD1. Germline lookup yields CDR1 LGHNA and CDR2 YSLEER. Trimming took 1 base from V and 1 from J; bases not matched to a gene: 8. The CDR3 covers 17 residues. The CDR3 nucleotides are TGCGCCAGCAGCCAAGGGTACCAGGGGGCTGAGAACACTGAAGCTTTCTTT. Translated: CASSQGYQGAENTEAFF.

The chain's CDR3 is CASSLADRSNQPQHF. CDR3 DNA sequence: TGTGCCAGCAGCTTAGCGGACAGGAGCAATCAGCCCCAGCATTTT. The J gene is TRBJ1-5, the V gene TRBV7-8; TRBD1 matches at 7 bases. Unmatched junction bases numbered 0, after V lost 0 bases and J lost 1 base. Per germline, CDR1 SGHVS and CDR2 FQNEAQ. The CDR3 length is 15 residues.